The subject of this entry is one T cell receptor beta chain. This sample was taken from a study of T cells in tumors after PD-1 blockade. At the level of the study: Treatment was either pembrolizumab 200 mg every 3 weeks or cemiplimab 350 mg every 2 weeks.

Trimming cost V 3 bases and J 1 base, with 8 bases left between them. There are 14 residues in the CDR3. CDR1 and CDR2 (germline): MDHEN, SYDVKM. Libraries were prepared by immunoSEQ multiplex PCR; TCRdb keeps only in-frame clonotypes and omits some of them. Found here are about 19,000 clones, about 84% of them singletons; the top ten hold 20% to 30%. The sample was PBMCs, taken after anti-PD-1 therapy. The receptor was isolated from a human donor with advanced basal cell or squamous cell carcinoma (not recorded which). The rearrangement uses TRBV28 and TRBJ2-3; D remains ambiguous. CDR3 in DNA: TGTGCCAGCAGTTTTTCTGGGGGCACAGATACGCAGTATTTT. Protein: CASSFSGGTDTQYF.